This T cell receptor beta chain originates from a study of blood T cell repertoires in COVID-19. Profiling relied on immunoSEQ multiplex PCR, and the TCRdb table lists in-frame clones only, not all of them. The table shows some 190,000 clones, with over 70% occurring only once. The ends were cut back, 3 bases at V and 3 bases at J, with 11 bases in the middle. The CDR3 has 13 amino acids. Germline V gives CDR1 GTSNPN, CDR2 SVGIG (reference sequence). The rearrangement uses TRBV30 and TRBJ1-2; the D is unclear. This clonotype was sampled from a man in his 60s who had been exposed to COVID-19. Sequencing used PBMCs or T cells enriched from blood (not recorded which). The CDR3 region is CAWSRLGDYGYTF. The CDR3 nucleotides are TGTGCCTGGAGCCGCCTAGGCGACTATGGCTACACCTTC.